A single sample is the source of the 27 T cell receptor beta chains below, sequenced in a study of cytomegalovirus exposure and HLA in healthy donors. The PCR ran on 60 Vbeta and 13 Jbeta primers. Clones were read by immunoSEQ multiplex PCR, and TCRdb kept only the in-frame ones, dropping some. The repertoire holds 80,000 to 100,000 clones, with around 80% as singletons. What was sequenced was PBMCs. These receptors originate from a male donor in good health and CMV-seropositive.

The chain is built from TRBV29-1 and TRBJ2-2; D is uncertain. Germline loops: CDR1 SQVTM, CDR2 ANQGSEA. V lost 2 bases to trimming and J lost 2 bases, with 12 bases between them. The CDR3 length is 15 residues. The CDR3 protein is CSVETPTSNTGELFF. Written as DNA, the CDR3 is TGCAGCGTTGAAACCCCCACAAGTAACACCGGGGAGCTGTTTTTT.

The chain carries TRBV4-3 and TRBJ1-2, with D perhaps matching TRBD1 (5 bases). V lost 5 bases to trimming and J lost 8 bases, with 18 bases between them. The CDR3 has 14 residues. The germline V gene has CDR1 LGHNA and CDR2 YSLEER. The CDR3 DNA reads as TGCGCCAGCAGCGGGGCCACCCAATTTGGAGGCTACACCTTC. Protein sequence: CASSGATQFGGYTF.

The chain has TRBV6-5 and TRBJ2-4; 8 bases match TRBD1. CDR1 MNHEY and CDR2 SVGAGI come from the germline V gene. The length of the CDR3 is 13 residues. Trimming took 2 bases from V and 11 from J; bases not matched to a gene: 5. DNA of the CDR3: TGTGCCAGCAGTTACAATACAGGGGGTGTTCAGTACTTC. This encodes CASSYNTGGVQYF.

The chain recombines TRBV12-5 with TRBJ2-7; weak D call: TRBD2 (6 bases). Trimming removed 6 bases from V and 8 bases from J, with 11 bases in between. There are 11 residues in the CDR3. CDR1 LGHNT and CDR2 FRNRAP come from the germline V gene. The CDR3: CASGTEGQQYF. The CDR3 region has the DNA TGTGCTAGTGGGACGGAGGGGCAGCAGTACTTC. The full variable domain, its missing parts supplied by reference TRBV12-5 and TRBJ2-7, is DARVTQTPRHKVTEMGQEVTMRCQPILGHNTVFWYRQTMMQGLELLAYFRNRAPLDDSGMPKDRFSAEMPDATLATLKIQPSEPRDSAVYFCASGTEGQQYFGPGTRLTVT.

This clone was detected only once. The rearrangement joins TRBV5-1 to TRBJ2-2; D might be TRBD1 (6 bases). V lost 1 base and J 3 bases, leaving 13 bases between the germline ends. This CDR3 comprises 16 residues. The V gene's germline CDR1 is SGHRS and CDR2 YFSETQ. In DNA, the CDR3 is TGCGCCAGCAGCTTGTTCGCAGGGGATTACACCGGGGAGCTGTTTTTT. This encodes CASSLFAGDYTGELFF. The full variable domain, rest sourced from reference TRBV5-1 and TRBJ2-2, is KAGVTQTPRYLIKTRGQQVTLSCSPISGHRSVSWYQQTPGQGLQFLFEYFSETQRNKGNFPGRFSGRQFSNSRSEMNVSTLELGDSALYLCASSLFAGDYTGELFFGEGSRLTVL.

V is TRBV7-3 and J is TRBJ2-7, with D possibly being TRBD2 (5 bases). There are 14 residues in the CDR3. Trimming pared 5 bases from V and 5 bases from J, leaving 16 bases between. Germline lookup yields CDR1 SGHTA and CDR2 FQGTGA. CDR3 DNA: TGTGCCAGCAGCCCGGGGTTAGGAGCTAACGAGCAGTACTTC. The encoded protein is CASSPGLGANEQYF.

The CDR3 reads CASSVGATNEKLFF. CDR3 nucleotides: TGTGCCAGCAGTGTGGGCGCAACTAATGAAAAACTGTTTTTT. The chain is built from TRBV25-1 and TRBJ1-4; D remains unclear. CDR1 and CDR2 (germline): MGHDK, SYGVNS. The CDR3 sequence is 14 residues long. V gave up 4 bases and J gave up 0 bases, with 6 bases separating them.

The chain's CDR3 is CASSRGFEAFF. The CDR3 nucleotides are TGTGCCAGCAGCCGGGGATTCGAAGCTTTCTTT. V is TRBV5-4 and J is TRBJ1-1; the D is unclear. V was pared by 4 bases and J by 8 bases, with 9 bases between. The CDR3 contains 11 residues. Germline-derived CDR1 and CDR2 are SGHNT and YYREEE (reference sequence).

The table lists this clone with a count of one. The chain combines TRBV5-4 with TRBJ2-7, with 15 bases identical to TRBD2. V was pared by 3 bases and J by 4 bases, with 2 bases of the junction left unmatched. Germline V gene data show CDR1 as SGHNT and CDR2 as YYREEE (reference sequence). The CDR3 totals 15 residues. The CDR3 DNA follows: TGTGCCAGCAGCTCTGGACTAGCGGGGGGGTACGAGCAGTACTTC. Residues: CASSSGLAGGYEQYF.

The CDR3 sequence is CASSSMRGEGTQYF. CDR3 DNA: TGTGCCAGCAGCTCCATGAGGGGGGAGGGGACCCAGTACTTC. This chain uses TRBV7-9 with TRBJ2-5; D is possibly TRBD2 (7 bases). The CDR3 totals 14 residues. With 4 bases removed from V and 7 bases from J, the gap between germline ends came to 16 bases. Per the germline V gene, CDR1 is SEHNR and CDR2 is FQNEAQ (reference sequence).

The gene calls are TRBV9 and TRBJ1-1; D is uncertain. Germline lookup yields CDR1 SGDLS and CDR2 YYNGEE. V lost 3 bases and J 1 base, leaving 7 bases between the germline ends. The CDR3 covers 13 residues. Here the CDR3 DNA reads TGTGCCAGCAGCGGCAACAGGAACACTGAAGCTTTCTTT. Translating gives CASSGNRNTEAFF.

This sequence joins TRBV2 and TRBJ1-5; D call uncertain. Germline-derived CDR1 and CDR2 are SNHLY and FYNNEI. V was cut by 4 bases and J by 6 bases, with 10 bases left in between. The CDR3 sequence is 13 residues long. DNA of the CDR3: TGTGCCAGCAGTGTGGAGGGAATTCAGCCCCAGCATTTT. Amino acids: CASSVEGIQPQHF.

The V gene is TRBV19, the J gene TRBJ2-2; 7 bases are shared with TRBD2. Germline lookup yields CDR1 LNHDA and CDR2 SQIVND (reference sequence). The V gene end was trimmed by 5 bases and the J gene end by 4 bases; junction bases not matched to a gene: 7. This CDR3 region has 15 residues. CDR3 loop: CASSPERGFTGELFF. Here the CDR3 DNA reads TGTGCCAGTAGTCCGGAGCGGGGATTCACCGGGGAGCTGTTTTTT.

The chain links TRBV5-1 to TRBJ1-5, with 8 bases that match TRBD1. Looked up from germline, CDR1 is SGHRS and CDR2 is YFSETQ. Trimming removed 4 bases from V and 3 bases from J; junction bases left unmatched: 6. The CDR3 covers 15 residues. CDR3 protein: CASSPEGQVNQPQHF. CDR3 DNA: TGCGCCAGCAGCCCTGAGGGACAGGTCAATCAGCCCCAGCATTTT.

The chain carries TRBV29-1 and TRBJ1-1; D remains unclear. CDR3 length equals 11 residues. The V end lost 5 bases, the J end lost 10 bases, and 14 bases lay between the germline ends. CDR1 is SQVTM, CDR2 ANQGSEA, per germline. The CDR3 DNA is TGCAGCGTTAATTCACTCTTTGGAGCTTTCTTT. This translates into CSVNSLFGAFF.

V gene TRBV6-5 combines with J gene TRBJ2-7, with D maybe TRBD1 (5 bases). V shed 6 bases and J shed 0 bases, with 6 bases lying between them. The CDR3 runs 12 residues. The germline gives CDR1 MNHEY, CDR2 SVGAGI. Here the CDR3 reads CASRTVSYEQYF. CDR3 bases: TGTGCCAGCAGGACAGTCTCCTACGAGCAGTACTTC.

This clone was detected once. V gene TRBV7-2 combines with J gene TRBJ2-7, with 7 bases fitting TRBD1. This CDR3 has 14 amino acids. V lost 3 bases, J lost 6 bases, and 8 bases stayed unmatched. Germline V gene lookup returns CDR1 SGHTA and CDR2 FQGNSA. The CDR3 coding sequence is TGTGCCAGCAGCTTGTCGACAGGGAAGGGCGAGCAGTACTTC. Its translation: CASSLSTGKGEQYF.

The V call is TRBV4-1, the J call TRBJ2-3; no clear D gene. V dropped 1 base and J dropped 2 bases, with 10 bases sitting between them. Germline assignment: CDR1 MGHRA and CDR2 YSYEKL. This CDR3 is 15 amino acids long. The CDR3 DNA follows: TGCGCCAGCAGCCAAGCTGCGTATACCACAGATACGCAGTATTTT. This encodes CASSQAAYTTDTQYF.

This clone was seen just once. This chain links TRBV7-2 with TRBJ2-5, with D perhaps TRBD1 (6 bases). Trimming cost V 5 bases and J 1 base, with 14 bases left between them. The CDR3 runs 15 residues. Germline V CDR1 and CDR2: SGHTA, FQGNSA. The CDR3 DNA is TGTGCCAGCAGCCCGGCCAGGGGCCCCCAAGAGACCCAGTACTTC. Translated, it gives CASSPARGPQETQYF. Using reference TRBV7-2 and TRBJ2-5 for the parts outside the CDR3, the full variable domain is GAGVSQSPSNKVTEKGKDVELRCDPISGHTALYWYRQSLGQGLEFLIYFQGNSAPDKSGLPSDRFSAERTGGSVSTLTIQRTQQEDSAVYLCASSPARGPQETQYFGPGTRLLVL.

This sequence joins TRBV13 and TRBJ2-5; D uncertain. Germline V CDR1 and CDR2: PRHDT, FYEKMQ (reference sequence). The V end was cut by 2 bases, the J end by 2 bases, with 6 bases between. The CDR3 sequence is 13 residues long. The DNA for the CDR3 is TGTGCCAGCAGCTTAATAGCTCAAGAGACCCAGTACTTC. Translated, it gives CASSLIAQETQYF.

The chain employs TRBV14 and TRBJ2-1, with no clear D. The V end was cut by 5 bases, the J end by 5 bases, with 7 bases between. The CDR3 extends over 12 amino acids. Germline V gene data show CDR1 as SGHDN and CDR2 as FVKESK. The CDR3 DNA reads TGTGCCAGCAGCGAGGTGAACAATGAGCAGTTCTTC. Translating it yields CASSEVNNEQFF.

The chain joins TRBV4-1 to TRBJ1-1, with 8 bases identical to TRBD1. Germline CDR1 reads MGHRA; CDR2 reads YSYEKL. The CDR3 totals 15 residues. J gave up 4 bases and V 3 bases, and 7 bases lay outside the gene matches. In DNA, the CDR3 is TGCGCCAGCAGCCATCCGACAGGGGTGGGCACTGAAGCTTTCTTT. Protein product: CASSHPTGVGTEAFF.

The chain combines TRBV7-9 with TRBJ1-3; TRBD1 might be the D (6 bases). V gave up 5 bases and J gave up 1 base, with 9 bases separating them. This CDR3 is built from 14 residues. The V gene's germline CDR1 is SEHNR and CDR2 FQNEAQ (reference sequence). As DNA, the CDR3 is TGTGCCAGCAGCCCAGGGGTTTCTGGAAACACCATATATTTT. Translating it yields CASSPGVSGNTIYF.

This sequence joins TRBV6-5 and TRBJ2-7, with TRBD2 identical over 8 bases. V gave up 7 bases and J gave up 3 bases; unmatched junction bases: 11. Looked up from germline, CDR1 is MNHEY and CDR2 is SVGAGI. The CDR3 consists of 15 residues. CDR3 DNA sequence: TGTGCCAGCACCAAAACCCCGGGGGGGAACTACGAGCAGTACTTC. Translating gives CASTKTPGGNYEQYF.

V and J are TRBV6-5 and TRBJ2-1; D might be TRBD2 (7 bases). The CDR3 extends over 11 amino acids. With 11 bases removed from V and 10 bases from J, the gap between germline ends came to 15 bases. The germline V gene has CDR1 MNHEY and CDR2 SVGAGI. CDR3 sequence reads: CASRGGGEQFF. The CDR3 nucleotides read TGTGCCTCCCGAGGCGGGGGCGAGCAGTTCTTC.

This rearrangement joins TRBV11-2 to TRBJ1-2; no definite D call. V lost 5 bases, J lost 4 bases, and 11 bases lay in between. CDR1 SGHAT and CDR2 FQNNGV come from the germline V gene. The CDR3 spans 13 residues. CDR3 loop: CASSGDSTYGYTF. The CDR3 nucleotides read TGTGCCAGCAGCGGAGACTCGACCTATGGCTACACCTTC.

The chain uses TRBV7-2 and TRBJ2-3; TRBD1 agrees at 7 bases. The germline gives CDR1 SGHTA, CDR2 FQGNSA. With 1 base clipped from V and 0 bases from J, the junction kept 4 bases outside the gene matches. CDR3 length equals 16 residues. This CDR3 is CASSLEYRGSTDTQYF. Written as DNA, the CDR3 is TGTGCCAGCAGCTTAGAATACAGGGGAAGCACAGATACGCAGTATTTT.